What follows are 25 T cell receptor beta chains derived from one specimen sequenced in a study of CD8 T cells in Susac syndrome. When the RNA was reverse transcribed, random hexamers were used with an input of roughly 0.5 to 1 ug. From the immunoSEQ multiplex PCR reads, TCRdb called clonotypes with MiXCR, one entry per CDR3 protein. This sample carries about 140,000 distinct CDR3 sequences, 95% of them seen once, and the ten largest clones take more than 0.14%. Sequenced material: CD4+ T cells from PBMCs. Receptors were obtained from a human donor with Susac syndrome.

A single count supports this clonotype. This rearrangement joins TRBV5-1 to TRBJ2-3, with 7 nucleotides matching TRBD2. CDR1 and CDR2 (germline): SGHRS, YFSETQ. Germline trimming cut 0 bases from V and 2 bases from J; bases unmatched to any gene: 6. The CDR3 spans 16 residues. The CDR3 nucleotides are TGCGCCAGCAGCTTGGGCGGCGGGGGAAACACAGATACGCAGTATTTT. Translating it yields CASSLGGGGNTDTQYF.

Only one count was recorded for this clonotype. This chain uses TRBV12-3 or TRBV12-4 with TRBJ2-7; 9 nucleotides agree with TRBD1. Losses at the gene ends were 6 bases for V and 4 bases for J; bases not matched to a gene: 7. This CDR3 is built from 14 residues. This CDR3 is CASRRRTGEYEQYF. In DNA, the CDR3 is TGTGCCAGCAGAAGGCGGACAGGGGAGTACGAGCAGTACTTC.

This chain connects TRBV6-5 to TRBJ1-2, with D perhaps TRBD1 (6 bases). Germline V gives CDR1 MNHEY, CDR2 SVGAGI. The CDR3 covers 15 residues. The V end lost 4 bases, the J end lost 4 bases, and 16 bases lay between the germline ends. The DNA for the CDR3 is TGTGCCAGCAGTTCTCCGGGGGCGCGTAGCTATGGCTACACCTTC. Amino acid sequence: CASSSPGARSYGYTF.

The chain couples TRBV4-1 to TRBJ1-1, with unresolved D. Trimming stripped 2 bases from V and 6 bases from J, with 16 bases between. This CDR3 has 15 amino acids. The germline V gene has CDR1 MGHRA and CDR2 YSYEKL. CDR3 coding DNA: TGCGCCAGCAGCCAAAGTCGGAGGGTTCAACCTGAAGCTTTCTTT. Translating it yields CASSQSRRVQPEAFF.

The chain has TRBV29-1 and TRBJ2-1, with D tentatively TRBD1 (5 bases). V gave up 4 bases and J gave up 8 bases, with 18 bases separating them. This CDR3 has 14 amino acids. The V gene's germline CDR1 is SQVTM and CDR2 ANQGSEA. The CDR3 bases are TGCAGCGTTGTAGTTCAGGGTCATGGGGATGAGCAGTTCTTC. The encoded protein is CSVVVQGHGDEQFF.

The gene calls are TRBV29-1 and TRBJ2-1; 7 nucleotides match TRBD2. The germline gives CDR1 SQVTM, CDR2 ANQGSEA. This CDR3 has 13 amino acids. V was pared by 7 bases and J by 2 bases, with 5 bases of the junction left unmatched. The CDR3 reads CSAGLAAYNEQFF. In nucleotides, the CDR3 is TGCAGCGCTGGGCTAGCGGCCTACAATGAGCAGTTCTTC.

J is TRBJ2-7 and V is TRBV2; the D is unclear. CDR3 size: 13 residues. The V end was cut by 5 bases, the J end by 3 bases, with 11 bases between. CDR1 is SNHLY and CDR2 is FYNNEI in the germline V gene. CDR3 loop: CASSLLTYYEQYF. CDR3 nucleotides: TGTGCCAGCAGTCTTTTAACGTACTACGAGCAGTACTTC.

The genes are TRBV20-1 and TRBJ2-7, with D perhaps being TRBD1 or TRBD2 (5 bases each). With 4 bases removed from V and 5 bases from J, the gap between germline ends came to 18 bases. This CDR3 comprises 14 residues. Per germline, CDR1 DFQATT and CDR2 SNEGSKA (reference sequence). For the CDR3, the DNA is TGCAGTGCTACAGCACCCCGGACGGGGCACGAGCAGTACTTC. This sequence encodes CSATAPRTGHEQYF.

This sequence joins TRBV18 and TRBJ2-2; 7 nucleotides line up with TRBD1. Losses at the gene ends were 3 bases for V and 3 bases for J; bases not matched to a gene: 4. The CDR3 loop spans 15 amino acids. Germline lookup yields CDR1 KGHSH and CDR2 LQKENI. The CDR3 region is CASSPWTGDTGELFF. CDR3 sequence (DNA): TGTGCCAGCTCACCTTGGACAGGCGACACCGGGGAGCTGTTTTTT.

This chain links TRBV7-2 with TRBJ1-2; D unclear. Between the trimmed V and J ends, which lost 1 base and 1 base, there was a span of 1 base. In germline, CDR1 is SGHTA, CDR2 FQGNSA. This CDR3 is built from 12 residues. CDR3 protein: CASSLDNYGYTF. CDR3 nucleotide sequence: TGTGCCAGCAGCTTAGATAACTATGGCTACACCTTC.

The chain is built from TRBV30 and TRBJ1-1; D perhaps matches TRBD1 (6 bases). This CDR3 comprises 12 residues. Trimming cost V 5 bases and J 0 bases, with 7 bases left between them. The germline gives CDR1 GTSNPN, CDR2 SVGIG (reference sequence). The DNA of the CDR3 is TGTGCCTGGGGACAGTTGAACACTGAAGCTTTCTTT. This translates into CAWGQLNTEAFF.

This chain links TRBV30 with TRBJ2-3, with a tentative D call TRBD2 (5 bases). Per the germline V gene, CDR1 is GTSNPN and CDR2 is SVGIG (reference sequence). This CDR3 spans 13 amino acids. With 5 bases removed from V and 0 bases from J, the gap between germline ends came to 9 bases. The DNA for the CDR3 is TGTGCCTGGTCTACGGGGAGCACAGATACGCAGTATTTT. Amino acid sequence: CAWSTGSTDTQYF.

The rearrangement uses TRBV28 and TRBJ2-5; possible D gene TRBD2, 5 bases. V lost 10 bases and J lost 5, with 5 bases in between. The CDR3 has 9 residues. The V gene's germline CDR1 is MDHEN and CDR2 SYDVKM. The CDR3 sequence: CATGETQYF. CDR3 nucleotide sequence: TGTGCCACGGGGGAGACCCAGTACTTC.

The table lists this clonotype with a few counts. The chain has TRBV2 and TRBJ2-5; D is perhaps TRBD1 or TRBD2 (5 bases each). From germline, CDR1 is SNHLY and CDR2 FYNNEI. This CDR3 is built from 12 residues. V was cut by 6 bases and J by 4 bases, with 9 bases left in between. CDR3 protein: CASRPGTETQYF. The CDR3, as DNA: TGTGCCAGCAGACCAGGGACAGAGACCCAGTACTTC. The whole variable domain, filled in from reference TRBV2 and TRBJ2-5, reads EPEVTQTPSHQVTQMGQEVILRCVPISNHLYFYWYRQILGQKVEFLVSFYNNEISEKSEIFDDQFSVERPDGSNFTLKIRSTKLEDSAMYFCASRPGTETQYFGPGTRLLVL.

CDR3 region: CASRSGTDYTGELFF. CDR3 nucleotide sequence: TGTGCCAGCAGGAGCGGGACTGATTACACCGGGGAGCTGTTTTTT. The chain uses TRBV2 and TRBJ2-2, with 7 positions matching TRBD2. V shed 6 bases, J shed 3 bases, and the junction held 7 bases outside the gene matches. This CDR3 contains 15 residues. The germline CDR1 and CDR2 sequences are SNHLY and FYNNEI.

This clonotype has a single count. The chain employs TRBV12-3 or TRBV12-4 and TRBJ2-2; D remains ambiguous. The CDR3 totals 13 residues. V lost 3 bases, J lost 6 bases, and 8 bases lay in between. The DNA for the CDR3 is TGTGCCAGCAGTTTGAAGGGCCCCGGGGAGCTGTTTTTT. It yields the protein CASSLKGPGELFF.

The chain uses TRBV20-1 and TRBJ1-6; weak D call: TRBD1 (6 bases). Per the germline V gene, CDR1 is DFQATT and CDR2 is SNEGSKA (reference sequence). The CDR3 spans 17 residues. Trimming pared 2 bases from V and 5 bases from J, leaving 19 bases between. The CDR3 reads CSARTPDPDRNNSPLHF. In DNA, the CDR3 is TGCAGTGCTAGAACTCCGGATCCTGACAGGAATAATTCACCCCTCCACTTT.

The chain uses TRBV14 and TRBJ1-4; D ambiguous. Germline CDR1 reads SGHDN; CDR2 reads FVKESK. V gave up 5 bases and J gave up 8 bases, with 18 bases separating them. This CDR3 comprises 15 residues. For the CDR3, the DNA is TGTGCCAGCAGCTGGGCGGCCGGCTCTGGGGAAAAACTGTTTTTT. It codes for CASSWAAGSGEKLFF.

The gene calls are TRBV10-3 and TRBJ2-5; D unresolved. This CDR3 has 13 residues. The germline CDR1 and CDR2 sequences are ENHRY and SYGVKD. V lost 3 bases and J lost 3, with 8 bases in between. The CDR3 loop is CAISDEREETQYF. CDR3 nucleotides: TGTGCCATCAGTGATGAACGAGAAGAGACCCAGTACTTC.

The rearrangement links TRBV9 to TRBJ2-7; TRBD1 agrees at 10 bases. Trimming removed 0 bases from V and 2 bases from J; junction bases left unmatched: 11. This CDR3 region has 18 residues. The germline CDR1 and CDR2 sequences are SGDLS and YYNGEE. CDR3 sequence: CASSVAPDLGTGAYEQYF. The DNA of the CDR3 is TGTGCCAGCAGCGTAGCCCCAGACTTAGGGACAGGGGCCTACGAGCAGTACTTC.

The V gene is TRBV7-2, the J gene TRBJ1-1; D gene uncertain. This CDR3 has 11 amino acids. Trimming pared 3 bases from V and 7 bases from J, leaving 6 bases between. Germline V CDR1 and CDR2: SGHTA, FQGNSA. CDR3 DNA sequence: TGTGCCAGCAGCTTTTCCGTTGAAGCTTTCTTT. It yields the protein CASSFSVEAFF.

This clonotype has just one count. The V and J genes are TRBV30 and TRBJ1-5; TRBD1 is a possible D gene (6 bases). The CDR3 loop spans 13 amino acids. CDR1 is GTSNPN and CDR2 is SVGIG in the germline V gene (reference sequence). The germline V and J ends were trimmed by 3 bases and 3 bases, with 9 bases remaining between them. The CDR3 nucleotides read TGTGCCTGGAGACAGGGCATCAATCAGCCCCAGCATTTT. Residues: CAWRQGINQPQHF.

This chain uses TRBV20-1 with TRBJ1-6; a weak D match, TRBD1 (5 bases). Between the trimmed V and J ends, which lost 1 base and 7 bases, there was a span of 14 bases. This CDR3 is 15 amino acids long. From germline, CDR1 is DFQATT and CDR2 SNEGSKA (reference sequence). CDR3 loop: CSARVPGLPNSPLHF. The CDR3 DNA reads as TGCAGTGCTAGAGTCCCGGGACTGCCGAATTCACCCCTCCACTTT.

The chain employs TRBV2 and TRBJ1-5, with 7 nucleotides matching TRBD1. V was pared by 6 bases and J by 0 bases, with 2 bases of the junction left unmatched. In germline, CDR1 is SNHLY, CDR2 FYNNEI. The CDR3 has 14 amino acids. CDR3 residues: CASSQGGSNQPQHF. CDR3 bases: TGTGCCAGCAGCCAGGGGGGTAGCAATCAGCCCCAGCATTTT.

The chain uses TRBV7-3 and TRBJ2-5, with 8 bases aligning to TRBD1. V trimming: 5 bases; J trimming: 4 bases; junction bases outside the gene matches: 3. This CDR3 spans 13 amino acids. Germline loops: CDR1 SGHTA, CDR2 FQGTGA. In nucleotides, the CDR3 is TGTGCCAGCAGCAGGGGACAGGCAGAGACCCAGTACTTC. Its translation is CASSRGQAETQYF.